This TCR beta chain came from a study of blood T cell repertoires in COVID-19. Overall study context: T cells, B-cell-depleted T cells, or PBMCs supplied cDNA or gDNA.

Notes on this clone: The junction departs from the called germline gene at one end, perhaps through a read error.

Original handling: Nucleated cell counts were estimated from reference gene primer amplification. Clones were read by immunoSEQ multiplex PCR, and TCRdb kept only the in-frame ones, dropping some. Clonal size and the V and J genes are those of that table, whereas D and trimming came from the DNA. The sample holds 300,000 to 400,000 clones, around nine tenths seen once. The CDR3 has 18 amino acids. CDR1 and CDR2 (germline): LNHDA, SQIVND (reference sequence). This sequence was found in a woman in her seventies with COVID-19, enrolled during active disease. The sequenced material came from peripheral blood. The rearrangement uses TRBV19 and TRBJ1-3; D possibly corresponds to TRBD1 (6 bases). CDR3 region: CASRPGTLTHLSGDTIYF. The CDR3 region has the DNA TGTGCCAGTAGGCCCGGGACATTAACCCACCTTAGTGGAGACACCATATATTTT.